The 10 T cell receptor beta chains listed next were all sequenced from one sample in a study of blood T cell repertoires in COVID-19. Data came from immunoSEQ multiplex PCR; TCRdb stores just in-frame clones and leaves some out. This table has about 370,000 clones, 91% appearing once. The sample taken for sequencing was PBMCs or T cells enriched from blood (not recorded which). The receptors derive from a woman aged 40 to 50 who had been exposed to COVID-19.

The chain links TRBV5-4 to TRBJ1-5, with D perhaps TRBD1 (5 bases). Germline V gene sequence: CDR1 SGHNT, CDR2 YYREEE (reference sequence). V lost 0 bases, J lost 9 bases, and 10 bases lay in between. The CDR3 contains 13 residues. The CDR3 DNA sequence: TGTGCCAGCAGCTTGGATGGGGGAGGGCCCCAGCATTTT. It encodes CASSLDGGGPQHF.

V is TRBV7-9 and J is TRBJ1-1, with 7 bases aligning to TRBD1. Losses at the gene ends were 3 bases for V and 9 bases for J; bases not matched to a gene: 13. Germline V lookup: CDR1 SEHNR, CDR2 FQNEAQ (reference sequence). CDR3 length: 15 amino acids. The CDR3 DNA follows: TGTGCCAGCAGCTTCAATCAGGGGGTGCTATCAAAAGCTTTCTTT. The encoded protein is CASSFNQGVLSKAFF.

The V and J genes are TRBV7-9 and TRBJ1-6; 8 nucleotides match TRBD1. Germline assignment: CDR1 SEHNR and CDR2 FQNEAQ (reference sequence). The CDR3 has 15 amino acids. Trimming cost V 5 bases and J 7 bases; bases outside gene matches: 7. The CDR3 sequence: CASSPATGVNSPLHF. The CDR3 DNA sequence: TGTGCCAGCAGCCCAGCGACAGGGGTGAATTCACCCCTCCACTTT.

This rearrangement joins TRBV19 to TRBJ1-2, with 7 bases that match TRBD1. With 4 bases clipped from V and 8 bases from J, the junction kept 10 bases outside the gene matches. CDR1 and CDR2 from the germline V gene are LNHDA and SQIVND (reference sequence). This CDR3 has 14 residues. The CDR3 is CASSTPEGALGYTF. The DNA of the CDR3 is TGTGCCAGTAGTACCCCCGAGGGGGCCTTGGGCTACACCTTC.

This sequence joins TRBV5-1 and TRBJ2-6, with D possibly TRBD2 on 5 matching bases. CDR3 size: 16 residues. CDR1 and CDR2 (germline): SGHRS, YFSETQ. V was trimmed by 4 bases and J by 0 bases, leaving 11 bases between them. CDR3 DNA: TGCGCCAGCAGCCACACTGGAGGCTCTGGGGCCAACGTCCTGACTTTC. Residues: CASSHTGGSGANVLTF.

This chain uses TRBV5-1 with TRBJ1-2, with D unresolved. The CDR3 has 15 residues. V dropped 7 bases and J dropped 4 bases, with 20 bases sitting between them. CDR1 and CDR2 (germline): SGHRS, YFSETQ. The CDR3 DNA is TGCGCCAGCTTTGGGCCGACGGGAGGTCTCTATGGCTACACCTTC. It specifies CASFGPTGGLYGYTF.

The chain has TRBV7-2 and TRBJ1-4; 11 positions agree with TRBD1. CDR3 length: 14 residues. The germline gives CDR1 SGHTA, CDR2 FQGNSA. V was pared by 6 bases and J by 6 bases, with 3 bases of the junction left unmatched. The CDR3 sequence: CASSRGQGDEKLFF. The CDR3 nucleotides read TGTGCCAGCAGTCGGGGACAGGGGGATGAAAAACTGTTTTTT.

V is TRBV5-4 and J is TRBJ2-2, with D maybe TRBD1 (5 bases). Germline V gives CDR1 SGHNT, CDR2 YYREEE (reference sequence). V was shortened by 2 bases and J by 3 bases, with 8 bases between the two germline ends. The CDR3 has 14 residues. The CDR3 protein is CASSLDRDTGELFF. The CDR3 DNA reads as TGTGCCAGCAGCTTAGACAGAGACACCGGGGAGCTGTTTTTT.

This chain uses TRBV5-8 with TRBJ1-2, with D tentatively TRBD1 (6 bases). Trimming took 1 base from V and 5 from J, leaving 15 bases between them. CDR1 is SGHTS, CDR2 YDEGEE, per germline. CDR3 length: 15 residues. DNA of the CDR3: TGTGCCAGCAGCTTGCATACAGGGAGTGGGTATGGCTACACCTTC. Residues: CASSLHTGSGYGYTF.

A word on this clone: One end of the junction is discordant with germline, which a read error may explain. Different DNA sequences within this sample yield the same CDR3. The rearrangement links TRBV7-3 to TRBJ2-5; TRBD2 is a possible D gene (6 bases). The germline CDR1 and CDR2 sequences are SGHTA and FQGTGA. The CDR3 is 14 amino acids. This CDR3 reads CASSLTGSQETQYF. The CDR3 bases are TGTGCCAGCAGCCTAACCGGGAGCCAAGAGACCCAGTACTTC.